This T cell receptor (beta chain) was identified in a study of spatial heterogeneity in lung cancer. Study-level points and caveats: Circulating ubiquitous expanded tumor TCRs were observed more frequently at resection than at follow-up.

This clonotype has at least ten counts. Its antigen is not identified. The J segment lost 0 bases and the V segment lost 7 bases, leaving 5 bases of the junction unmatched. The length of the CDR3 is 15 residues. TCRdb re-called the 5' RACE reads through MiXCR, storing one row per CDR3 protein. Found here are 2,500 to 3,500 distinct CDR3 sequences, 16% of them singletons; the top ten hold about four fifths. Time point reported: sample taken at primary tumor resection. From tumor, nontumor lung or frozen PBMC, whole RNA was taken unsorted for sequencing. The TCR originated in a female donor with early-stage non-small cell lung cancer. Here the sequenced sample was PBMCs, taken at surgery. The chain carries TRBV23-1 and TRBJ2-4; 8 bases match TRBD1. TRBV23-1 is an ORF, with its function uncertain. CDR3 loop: CASKRQGSAKNIQYF. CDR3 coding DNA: TGCGCCAGCAAAAGACAGGGGTCAGCCAAAAACATTCAGTACTTC.